The rows below give T cell receptor beta chains drawn from one sample of a study of blood T cells in healthy people across ages. TCRdb re-analysed the 5' RACE reads in MiXCR, keeping a single row per CDR3 protein. The profile covers 1.5 million to 2 million distinct CDR3 sequences, with 35% to 50% appearing a single time and 20% to 25% taken by the ten largest. The sample consisted of blood. The receptor source for this set is a human donor in good health. The conserved cysteine and the conserved F or W are not part of the CDR3 here. A D gene is named only where the DNA matches it firmly.

>TRBD1|TRBV29-1|TRBJ1-2
SVGRGQGLGANYGYT
>-|TRBV7-3|TRBJ2-3
ASSLTPSPVQY
>-|TRBV4-2|TRBJ2-7
ASSRQGDGAYEQY
>-|TRBV7-2|TRBJ2-5
ASSRTRVLRETQY
>TRBD1|TRBV6-5|TRBJ2-3
ASSRATGGADTQY
>TRBD1|TRBV9|TRBJ1-5
ASSVGTGEQPQH
>TRBD1|TRBV20-1|-
SARQDRGAF
>-|TRBV19|TRBJ1-5
ASSIDSYQPQH
>-|TRBV20-1|TRBJ2-7
SAYSLTNYEQY
>-|TRBV29-1|TRBJ1-2
SGGSETLGYT
>TRBD1|TRBV11-2|TRBJ1-6
ASSSPRQGIGSPLH
>TRBD2|TRBV7-2|TRBJ2-3
ASSLGPHGLAGRGTQY
>TRBD1|TRBV28|TRBJ2-7
ASSSPGTGDPYEQY
>TRBD2|TRBV3-1|TRBJ2-7
ASRETSGRAYEQY
>TRBD1|TRBV28|TRBJ2-7
ASRTGGMDEQY
>TRBD1|TRBV5-1|TRBJ1-2
ASSLRGRGQGYT
>-|TRBV7-9|TRBJ1-1
ASSSSGIEAF
>-|TRBV7-2|TRBJ2-1
ASSSDNRGNEQF
>-|TRBV29-1|TRBJ2-1
SVDISVGYEQF
>-|TRBV12-3/TRBV12-4|TRBJ1-5
ASTRRGQPQH
>-|TRBV9|TRBJ2-1
AGSVASYNEQF
>TRBD2|TRBV3-1|TRBJ2-7
ASSHDGTSATYGQY
>-|TRBV20-1|TRBJ2-5
SARGVGQETQY
>-|TRBV11-2|TRBJ2-7
ASSLEFPYEQY
>-|TRBV6-2/TRBV6-3|TRBJ2-5
ASSYSRQRQY
>-|TRBV6-6|TRBJ2-1
ASSYPKDTANQF
>-|TRBV7-8|TRBJ2-3
ASSLVVLSPYTQY
>TRBD2|TRBV20-1|TRBJ2-6
SARAPGGTGASVLT
>-|TRBV7-2|TRBJ2-2
ASSLAWQRNTGELF
>TRBD2|TRBV20-1|TRBJ2-1
SAKRGWSNEQF
>TRBD2|TRBV20-1|TRBJ2-1
SARGGATYNEQF
>-|TRBV9|TRBJ2-3
ASSGRTTWADRTDTQY
>TRBD1|TRBV7-9|TRBJ1-4
ASSLRRGQEKLF
>-|TRBV29-1|TRBJ2-4
SVAGDPWDIQY
>-|TRBV6-1|TRBJ1-2
ASTQRGTYGYT
>-|TRBV20-1|TRBJ1-5
SAVRIGGVGNQPQH
>TRBD1|TRBV6-5|TRBJ2-2
ASSYSTGFGGELF
>-|TRBV29-1|TRBJ1-3
SVSSGNTIY
>TRBD2|TRBV9|TRBJ2-3
ASSFSHGASGGVRRYSTDTQY
>-|TRBV10-3|TRBJ1-5
AIGSTGQGNQPQH
>-|TRBV9|TRBJ1-3
ASSLNFGHFGNTIY
>-|TRBV5-1|TRBJ2-3
ASSPVRDQITSTDTQY
>-|TRBV28|TRBJ2-7
ASSDEGPYEQY
>TRBD1|TRBV12-5|TRBJ1-2
ASAPTGVSGYT